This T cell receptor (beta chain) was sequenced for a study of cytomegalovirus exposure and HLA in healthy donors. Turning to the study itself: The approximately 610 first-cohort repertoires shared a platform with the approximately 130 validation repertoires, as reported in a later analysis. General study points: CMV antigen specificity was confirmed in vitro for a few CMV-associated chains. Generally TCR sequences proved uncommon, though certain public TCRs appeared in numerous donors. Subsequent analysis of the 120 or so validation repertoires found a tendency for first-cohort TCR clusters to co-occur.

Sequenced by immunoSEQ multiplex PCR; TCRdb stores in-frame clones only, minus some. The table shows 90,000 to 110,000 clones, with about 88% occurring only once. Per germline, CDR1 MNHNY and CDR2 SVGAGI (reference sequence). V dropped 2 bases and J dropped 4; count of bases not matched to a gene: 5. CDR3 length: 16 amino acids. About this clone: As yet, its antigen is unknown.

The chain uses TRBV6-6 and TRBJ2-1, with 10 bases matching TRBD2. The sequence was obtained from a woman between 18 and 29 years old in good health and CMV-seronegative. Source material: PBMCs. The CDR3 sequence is CASSYGLAGAYNEQFF. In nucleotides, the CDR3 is TGTGCCAGCAGTTACGGGCTAGCGGGAGCATACAATGAGCAGTTCTTC.